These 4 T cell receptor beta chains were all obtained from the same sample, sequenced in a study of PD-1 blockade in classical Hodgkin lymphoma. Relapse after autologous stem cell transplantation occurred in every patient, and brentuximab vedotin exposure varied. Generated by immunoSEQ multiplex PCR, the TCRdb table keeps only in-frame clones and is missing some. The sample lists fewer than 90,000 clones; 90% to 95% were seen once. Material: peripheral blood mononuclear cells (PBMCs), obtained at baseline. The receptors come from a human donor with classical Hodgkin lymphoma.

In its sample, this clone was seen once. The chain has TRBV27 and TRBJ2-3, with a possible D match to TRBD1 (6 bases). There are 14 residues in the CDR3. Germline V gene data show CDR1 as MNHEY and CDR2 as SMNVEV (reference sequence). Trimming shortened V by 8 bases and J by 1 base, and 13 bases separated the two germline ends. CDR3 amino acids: CASGPGHRTDTQYF. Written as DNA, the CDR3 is TGTGCCAGCGGACCGGGACACCGCACAGATACGCAGTATTTT.

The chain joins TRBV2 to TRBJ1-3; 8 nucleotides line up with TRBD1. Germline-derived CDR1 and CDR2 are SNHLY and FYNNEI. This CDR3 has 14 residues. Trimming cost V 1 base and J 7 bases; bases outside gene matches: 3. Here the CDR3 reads CASSEGTGLNTIYF. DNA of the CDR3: TGTGCCAGCAGTGAAGGGACAGGGTTGAACACCATATATTTT.

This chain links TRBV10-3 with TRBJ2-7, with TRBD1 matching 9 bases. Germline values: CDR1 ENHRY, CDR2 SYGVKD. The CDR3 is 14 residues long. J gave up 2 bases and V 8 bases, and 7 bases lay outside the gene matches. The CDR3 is CAIGGTGTTYEQYF. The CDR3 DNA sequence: TGTGCCATCGGCGGGACAGGGACCACCTACGAGCAGTACTTC.

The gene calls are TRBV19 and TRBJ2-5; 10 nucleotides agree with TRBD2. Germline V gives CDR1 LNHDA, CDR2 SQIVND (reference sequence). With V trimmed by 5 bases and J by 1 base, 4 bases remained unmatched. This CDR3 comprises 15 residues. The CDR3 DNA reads TGTGCCAGTAGTTTGTGGACTAGCGGCCAAGAGACCCAGTACTTC. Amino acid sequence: CASSLWTSGQETQYF.